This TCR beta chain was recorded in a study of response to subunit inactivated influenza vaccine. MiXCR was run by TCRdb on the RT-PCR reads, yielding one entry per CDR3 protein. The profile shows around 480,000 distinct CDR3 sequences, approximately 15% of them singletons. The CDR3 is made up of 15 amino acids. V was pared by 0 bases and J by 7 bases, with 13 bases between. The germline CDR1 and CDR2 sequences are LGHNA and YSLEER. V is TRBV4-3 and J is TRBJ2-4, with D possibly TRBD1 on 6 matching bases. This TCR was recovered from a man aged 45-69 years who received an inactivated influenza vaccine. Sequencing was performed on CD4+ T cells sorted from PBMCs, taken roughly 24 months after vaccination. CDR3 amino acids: CASSQDWGPVNIQYF. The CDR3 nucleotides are TGCGCCAGCAGCCAAGATTGGGGGCCGGTGAACATTCAGTACTTC.